A single TCR beta chain is shown here with its context. Its antigen is unknown. It has no much larger one-base neighbor in the sample; base qualities were not kept. The immunoSEQ Assay, a bias-controlled multiplex PCR, was used to amplify TCRbeta CDR3 regions from genomic DNA. The authors processed their data as follows. The number of nucleated cells in each sample was estimated from the amplification of reference gene primers within the assay. To quantify the absolute abundance of each unique TCRbeta CDR3 rearrangement, sequence reads were collapsed and filtered. For each sample, productive Simpson clonality was calculated as the square root of Simpson's diversity index across productive rearrangements. TCRdb provides this immuneACCESS table in a form limited to in-frame rearrangements. Some clones are lacking; in checked studies, under half of them reflect an unresolved V gene, and why the rest are absent is not known. Clone size and the V and J calls come from that table; the DNA yielded D and trimming. Here the sample has a few hundred thousand clones; roughly 89% occur a single time. 10% of the sample is held by the ten biggest clonotypes.

This entry belongs to a study of blood T cell repertoires in COVID-19 (TCRdb year 2020). About the full investigation: Samples from collaborators originated in the United States, Italy and Spain and spanned both the acute and convalescent phases of COVID-19. The prospective study material was composed of cDNA or gDNA derived from T cells, B-cell-depleted T cells, or PBMCs. Deeply sampled blood TCRbeta repertoires from subjects exposed to, actively infected with, or recovered from COVID-19 were included in the dataset. The repertoires were made available in a free public database intended to serve as a resource for research on the immune response to SARS-CoV-2. The samples were drawn from two sources: the first 160 participants of the ongoing ImmuneRACE study, and approximately 1,300 subjects contributed by 6 global collaborators. The sample metadata nearly always contained a de-identified subject ID, COVID-19 status, age in years and sex. Where available, HLA class I and class II types were obtained from metadata supplied by the sample provider rather than from assay-based typing. The paper's findings and limits, for the study overall: The amount of clinical and demographic metadata varied by source and participant and was provided uncurated.

The germline V gene sets CDR1 to SGHNT and CDR2 to YENEEA. The CDR3 measures 15 amino acids from cysteine to phenylalanine. CDR3 DNA only is kept here, 45 bases in frame from base 1. Between the V and J ends, shortened by 1 base and 2 bases respectively, the junction contains 11 bases. Participants in the prospective study were enrolled through a virtual design, were aged about 18 to 89 years, and lived in 24 United States geographic areas. In the prospective study, participants were assigned to cohorts based on the clinical history participants reported in a screening survey and a study questionnaire. In the prospective study, whole blood, serum and a nasopharyngeal or oropharyngeal swab were collected from each participant by mobile phlebotomists. Participants in the prospective study had the option to provide additional blood draws and questionnaires over an approximately 2-month period. Blood samples from the prospective study were shipped frozen or at room temperature prior to DNA extraction.

The sequence joins TRBV11-3 to TRBJ1-2, and TRBD1 may be the D gene, going by 6 matching bases. This TCR came from a man between 18 and 35 years old with acute COVID-19. The material sequenced was PBMCs or T cells enriched from blood (not recorded which). The CDR3 in this case is CASSLGQERNYGYTF. The DNA is as follows: TGTGCCAGCAGCTTAGGACAGGAGCGGAACTATGGCTACACCTTC.